The present T cell receptor beta chain was sequenced within a study of control samples from healthy donors and cancer patients. The method was immunoSEQ multiplex PCR; TCRdb's version includes in-frame clones alone and lacks a portion of them. The sample includes 120,000 or so clones, 85% to 95% of them seen just once. Unmatched junction bases numbered 4, after V lost 2 bases and J lost 3 bases. CDR1 and CDR2 (germline): SGDLS, YYNGEE. The CDR3 consists of 16 residues. Sample: PBMCs. The TCR originated in an elderly man with head and neck cancer. The chain links TRBV9 to TRBJ2-3, with 12 bases that match TRBD2. The CDR3 loop reads CASSVLAGGRTDTQYF. CDR3 nucleotides: TGTGCCAGCAGCGTCCTAGCGGGAGGGCGGACAGATACGCAGTATTTT.